This is a list of T cell receptor beta chains from one sample in a study of T cell changes during pregnancy in multiple sclerosis. This table comes from immunoSEQ multiplex PCR, and its TCRdb copy is limited to in-frame clones, with some not included. The table lists 38,000 or so clones, about 91% of them singletons, with less than 8.5% in the top ten. This specimen was CD8+ T cells from peripheral blood mononuclear cells, taken before pregnancy. These receptors were obtained from a female donor with multiple sclerosis, enrolled in a pregnancy study. CDR3s include the opening cysteine and the closing phenylalanine or tryptophan.

V gene	CDR3 length	CDR3 protein
TRBV28	14	CASSPLMANSEQFF
TRBV21-1	17	CASSKEVEGAESTEAFF
TRBV9	18	CASSVELAGVLGYNEQFF
TRBV11-1	18	CASSPIGGTRSTNEKLFF
TRBV19	17	CASSFLAGGPVFHEQFF
TRBV5-4	14	CASSLHENTGELFF
TRBV9	17	CASSVNFRGAGTDTQYF
TRBV10-3	15	CAISLSGGGVNEQFF
TRBV2	17	CASSASGRAGGSYEQYF
TRBV14	16	CASSTLESGSTDTQYF
TRBV7-3	19	CASSYRPSGGGPNTGELFF
TRBV28	14	CASSPDRGQETQYF
TRBV28	15	CASSLSRGRNEKLFF
TRBV9	14	CASSVGTGNYEQYF
TRBV4-1	18	CASSHPGQGANFQETQYF
TRBV19	15	CASSIDGQGTDTQYF
TRBV4-1	14	CASSQDELVDEQFF
TRBV27	15	CASSLRDRVPNEQFF
TRBV20-1	10	CSAHWGGAFF
TRBV5-8	14	CASSLWGDRETQYF
TRBV5-4	13	CASSLAPQAEAFF
TRBV29-1	13	CSVVGQTSYEQYF
TRBV4-3	17	CASSQENQDSSSYEQYF
TRBV28	13	CASTRGGDQPQHF
TRBV28	19	CASSLSGPLQGSSYNEQFF
TRBV28	19	CASSLGGGYGSDSGNTIYF
TRBV27	15	CASSLTGWSRYEQYF
TRBV27	15	CASSYSTSGRDEQYF
TRBV5-6	15	CASSWSGTSINEQFF
TRBV27	14	CASSLRGHSYEQYF
TRBV12-5	18	CASGKTLGQETYNNEQFF
TRBV6-4	15	CASSDTGTGGNEQFF
TRBV5-1	13	CASSLDLGYEQYF
TRBV7-3	18	CASSLKSKETRLFNEQFF
TRBV19	17	CASSNPTGGLRDTEAFF
TRBV27	16	CASSYRGLAGSNEQFF
TRBV19	14	CASSMRQGVYEQYF
TRBV4-1	16	CAGHETGRVAKNIQYF
TRBV10-1	13	CASSETGRVEAFF
TRBV30	13	CAWSVETGETQYF
TRBV29-1	13	CSVSGGSYNEQFF
TRBV27	16	CASSPLDRVGYNEQFF
TRBV5-1	15	CASSLEALNAAEQYF
TRBV19	15	CASSARLAASGEQFF
TRBV28	16	CASSLLRAGASYEQYF
TRBV27	14	CASSRLAGVETQYF
TRBV2	13	CASRGQNSYEQYF
TRBV7-9	15	CASSQQGAPSYEQYF
TRBV19	13	CASTLSSYNEQFF
TRBV4-1	12	CASSTPAGQRTF
TRBV9	16	CASSVDVGGNTGELFF
TRBV6-1	17	CASSESTGQGAITEAFF
TRBV19	13	CASSTGLVNEQFF
TRBV29-1	17	CSVGTVGENPMRNEQFF